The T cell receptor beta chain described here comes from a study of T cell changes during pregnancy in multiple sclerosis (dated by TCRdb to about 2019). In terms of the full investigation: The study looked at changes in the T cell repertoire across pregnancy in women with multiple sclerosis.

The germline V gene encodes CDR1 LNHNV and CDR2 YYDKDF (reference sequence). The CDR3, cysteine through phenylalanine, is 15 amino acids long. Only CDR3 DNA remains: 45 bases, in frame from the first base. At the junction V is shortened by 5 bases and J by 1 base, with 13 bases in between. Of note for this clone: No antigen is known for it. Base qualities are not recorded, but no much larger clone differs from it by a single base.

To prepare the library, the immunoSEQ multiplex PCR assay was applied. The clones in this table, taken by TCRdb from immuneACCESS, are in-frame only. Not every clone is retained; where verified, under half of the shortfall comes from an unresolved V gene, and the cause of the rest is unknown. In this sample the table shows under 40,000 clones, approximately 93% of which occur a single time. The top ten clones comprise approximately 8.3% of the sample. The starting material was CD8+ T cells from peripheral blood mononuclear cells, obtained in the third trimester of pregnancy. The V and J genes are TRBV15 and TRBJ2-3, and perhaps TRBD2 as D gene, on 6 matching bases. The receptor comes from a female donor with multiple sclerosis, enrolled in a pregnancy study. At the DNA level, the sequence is TGTGCCACCAGCCTAAGTTCGGGGGGCACAGATACGCAGTATTTT. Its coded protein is CATSLSSGGTDTQYF.